This T cell receptor beta chain was captured by sequencing in a study of cytomegalovirus exposure and HLA in healthy donors. The CDR3 loop spans 15 amino acids. The V segment lost 6 bases and the J segment 7 bases; nucleotides outside the gene matches: 12. The germline CDR1 and CDR2 sequences are MNHEY and SVGAGI. Overall study findings and caveats: CMV serostatus was the sole immune exposure data available.

The PCR used 60 Vbeta and 13 Jbeta primers. Original data processing: Around 10 million of the 80 million or so unique TCR beta chains counted in a later analysis were shared. Profiling relied on immunoSEQ multiplex PCR, and the TCRdb table lists in-frame clones only, not all of them. That table is the source of V, J and clone size, and D and trimming were worked out from the DNA. The data hold 150,000 to 200,000 clones, with roughly 80% observed a single time. As to this clone: The antigen is unknown.

Sequencing was performed on PBMCs. The clonotype was recovered from a boy aged 5-17 years in good health and CMV-seronegative. V and J are TRBV6-5 and TRBJ2-7, with 10 positions matching TRBD2. The CDR3 sequence is CASRPKSGGALEQYF. The CDR3, as DNA: TGTGCCAGCAGACCCAAAAGCGGGGGGGCATTAGAGCAGTACTTC.